These 9 T cell receptor beta chains were all obtained from the same sample, sequenced in a study of T cell repertoires in cytomegalovirus infection. Their specific antigens are unknown. One entry per CDR3 protein results from TCRdb running MiXCR on the reads. The sample yields hundreds of thousands of distinct CDR3 sequences, 25% to 30% seen once. The sequencing used cultured PBMCs, collected from culture after CMV antigen stimulation. These receptor sequences come from a human donor in good health (CMV status not recorded). Some clones in this sample may be carry-over from other donors' samples.

This rearrangement joins TRBV28 to TRBJ2-2, with TRBD2 identical over 11 bases. V gave up 5 bases and J gave up 5 bases; unmatched junction bases: 10. The CDR3 extends over 17 amino acids. Germline CDR1 reads MDHEN; CDR2 reads SYDVKM. This CDR3 reads CASSTPGASGRTGELFF. The DNA of the CDR3 is TGTGCCAGCAGTACCCCAGGGGCTAGCGGGAGGACCGGGGAGCTGTTTTTT.

The table lists this clonotype with a few counts. The chain employs TRBV7-9 and TRBJ1-3; D remains unclear. Looked up from germline, CDR1 is SEHNR and CDR2 is FQNEAQ (reference sequence). CDR3 length equals 16 residues. Deletions cut 1 base from V and 0 bases from J, with 10 bases between. The CDR3 DNA sequence: TGTGCCAGCAGCTTAGTGGCCGGGAACTCTGGAAACACCATATATTTT. This sequence encodes CASSLVAGNSGNTIYF. Together with reference TRBV7-9 and TRBJ1-3, the CDR3 gives the full variable domain: DTGVSQNPRHKITKRGQNVTFRCDPISEHNRLYWYRQTLGQGPEFLTYFQNEAQLEKSRLLSDRFSAERPKGSFSTLEIQRTEQGDSAMYLCASSLVAGNSGNTIYFGEGSWLTVV.

Only a few counts were recorded for this clonotype. The J gene is TRBJ2-2, the V gene TRBV7-8; D might be TRBD2 (6 bases). Germline-derived CDR1 and CDR2 are SGHVS and FQNEAQ. V lost 3 bases and J 1 base, leaving 18 bases between the germline ends. CDR3 length: 18 amino acids. The CDR3 DNA reads as TGTGCCAGCAGCTTGTTGGGGAGACTAGAGGGGAACACCGGGGAGCTGTTTTTT. Protein sequence: CASSLLGRLEGNTGELFF. Using reference TRBV7-8 and TRBJ2-2 for the parts outside the CDR3, the full variable domain is GAGVSQSPRYKVAKRGQDVALRCDPISGHVSLFWYQQALGQGPEFLTYFQNEAQLDKSGLPSDRFFAERPEGSVSTLKIQRTQQEDSAVYLCASSLLGRLEGNTGELFFGEGSRLTVL.

This chain uses TRBV20-1 with TRBJ1-1, with 9 bases aligning to TRBD1. The CDR3 has 14 amino acids. V trimming: 3 bases; J trimming: 5 bases; junction bases outside the gene matches: 7. Germline V gene sequence: CDR1 DFQATT, CDR2 SNEGSKA (reference sequence). CDR3 bases: TGCAGTGCTAGGGACACAGGGGGCGGTACTGAAGCTTTCTTT. Residues: CSARDTGGGTEAFF.

The chain uses TRBV7-9 and TRBJ1-5; D remains ambiguous. The CDR3 consists of 13 residues. Germline-derived CDR1 and CDR2 are SEHNR and FQNEAQ (reference sequence). V shed 6 bases and J shed 2 bases, with 8 bases lying between them. The CDR3 is CASSVQGNQPQHF. Here the CDR3 DNA reads TGTGCCAGCAGTGTCCAGGGCAATCAGCCCCAGCATTTT.

The sample holds one count of this clonotype. The chain joins TRBV9 to TRBJ1-1; D perhaps matches TRBD1 (6 bases). Per germline, CDR1 SGDLS and CDR2 YYNGEE. This CDR3 has 15 residues. V lost 0 bases, J lost 2 bases, and 11 bases lay in between. Written as DNA, the CDR3 is TGTGCCAGCAGCGTAGACACAGGGCGAAACACTGAAGCTTTCTTT. This sequence encodes CASSVDTGRNTEAFF.

This chain links TRBV25-1 with TRBJ1-5; D is unresolved. Trimming removed 2 bases from V and 1 base from J, with 18 bases in between. Germline-derived CDR1 and CDR2 are MGHDK and SYGVNS. The CDR3 sequence is 18 residues long. The CDR3 sequence is CASSENPSHSQSNQPQHF. DNA for the CDR3: TGTGCCAGCAGTGAAAATCCTTCTCACAGTCAAAGCAATCAGCCCCAGCATTTT.

This clonotype has a single count. This chain joins TRBV27 and TRBJ2-7; 7 bases map to TRBD1. V lost 4 bases to trimming and J lost 2 bases; unmatched junction nucleotides: 8. The CDR3 extends over 15 amino acids. The germline V gene encodes CDR1 MNHEY and CDR2 SMNVEV (reference sequence). The CDR3: CASSSPGQEPYEQYF. CDR3 bases: TGTGCCAGCAGTTCACCTGGACAGGAGCCCTACGAGCAGTACTTC.

This clonotype was seen many times. The rearrangement links TRBV7-2 to TRBJ1-5; 10 nucleotides match TRBD1. V shed 0 bases and J 6 bases; nucleotides not matched to a gene: 5. This CDR3 has 16 residues. Germline V gene data show CDR1 as SGHTA and CDR2 as FQGNSA. The CDR3 nucleotides read TGTGCCAGCAGCTTAGCGGGGACAGGGGTGGCTCAGCCCCAGCATTTT. Protein product: CASSLAGTGVAQPQHF.